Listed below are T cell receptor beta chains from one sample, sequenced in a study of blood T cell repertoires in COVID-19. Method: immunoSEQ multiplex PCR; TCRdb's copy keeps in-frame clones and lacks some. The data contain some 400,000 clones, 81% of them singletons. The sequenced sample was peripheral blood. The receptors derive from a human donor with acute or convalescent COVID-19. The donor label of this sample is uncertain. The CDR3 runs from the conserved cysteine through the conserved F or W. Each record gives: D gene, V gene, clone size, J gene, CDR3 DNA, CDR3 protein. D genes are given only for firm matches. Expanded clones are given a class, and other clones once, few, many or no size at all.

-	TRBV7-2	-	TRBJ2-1	TGTGCCAGCAGCCTCGGGGGGCGTCTGGTTAATGAGCAGTTCTTC	CASSLGGRLVNEQFF
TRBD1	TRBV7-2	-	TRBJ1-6	TGTGCCAGCAGCTTGCACGTCGGACAGGGTCGGTCACCCCTCCACTTT	CASSLHVGQGRSPLHF
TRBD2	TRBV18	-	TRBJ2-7	TGTGCCAGCTCACCACTTCCGGGAGGCCAATACGAGCAGTACTTC	CASSPLPGGQYEQYF
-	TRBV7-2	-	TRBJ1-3	TGTGCCAGCAGCTTAGTACTGCCTGCTGGAAACACCATATATTTT	CASSLVLPAGNTIYF
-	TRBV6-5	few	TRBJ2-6	TGTGCCAGCAGGTCCCAGGGCTCTGGGGCCAACGTCCTGACTTTC	CASRSQGSGANVLTF
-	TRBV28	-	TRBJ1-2	TGTGCCAGCAGTGTGGCCCAGAACTACACCTTC	CASSVAQNYTF
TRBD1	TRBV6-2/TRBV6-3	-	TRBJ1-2	TGTGCCAGCAGTGGAACCGGGACAGGGGGCTTTTTTGGCTATGGCTACACCTTC	CASSGTGTGGFFGYGYTF
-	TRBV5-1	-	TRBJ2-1	TGCGCCAGCAGCCGCCTAGGAGCGGGCGATGAGCAGTTCTTC	CASSRLGAGDEQFF
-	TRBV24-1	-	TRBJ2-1	TGTGCCACCAGTGATTTTGGGGGCTCTCGTTCCTACAATGAGCAGTTCTTC	CATSDFGGSRSYNEQFF
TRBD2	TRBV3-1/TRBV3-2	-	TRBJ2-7	TGTGCCAGCAGCCCATGGGCAGTACGACTAGCGGGGGGTCGCTACGAGCAGTACTTC	CASSPWAVRLAGGRYEQYF
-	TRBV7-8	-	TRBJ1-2	TGTGCCAGCAGCTTGGGCAGGCTCTATGGCTACACCTTC	CASSLGRLYGYTF
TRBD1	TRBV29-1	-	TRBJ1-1	TGCAGCGTTGAACAGGGGGCTAGCACTGAAGCTTTCTTT	CSVEQGASTEAFF
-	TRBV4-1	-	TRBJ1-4	TGCGCCAGCAGCCGCCCGGCGGGGAGAGATGAAAAACTGTTTTTT	CASSRPAGRDEKLFF